This T cell receptor beta chain was captured in a study of blood T cell repertoires in COVID-19. Study at large: Sample material is recorded as cDNA or gDNA derived from T cells, B-cell-depleted T cells, or PBMCs.

As handled by the study authors: Reference gene primer amplification gave estimated nucleated cell counts. Assay: immunoSEQ multiplex PCR; the TCRdb copy retains only in-frame clones and omits some. V and J calls and clone size are given by that table; D and trimming were obtained from the DNA. Among around 310,000 clones, about nine tenths were seen once, and the ten largest hold roughly a tenth. The CDR3 length is 14 residues. Germline values: CDR1 LNHDA, CDR2 SQIVND (reference sequence). V was clipped by 5 bases and J by 4 bases, with 13 bases between them. Which cohort a participant joined came from the clinical history participants gave. Symptom resolution, clearance, or two negative PCRs marked donors in Cohort 3 as recovered.

V gene TRBV19 combines with J gene TRBJ2-3; possible D gene TRBD2, 6 bases. This receptor was obtained from a woman between 25 and 40 years old who had recovered from COVID-19. The sequenced material came from PBMCs or T cells enriched from blood (not recorded which). Written as DNA, the CDR3 is TGTGCCAGTAGTCGGGGGTGGGAAGCAGATACGCAGTATTTT. Its translation: CASSRGWEADTQYF.